Shown below are 15 T cell receptor beta chains from a single sample sequenced in a study of sequential checkpoint blockade in melanoma. Profiling relied on immunoSEQ multiplex PCR, and the TCRdb table lists in-frame clones only, not all of them. The sample has about 30,000 clones, 85% to 90% seen once. Treatment indicated: randomized to nivolumab then ipilimumab (arm A) or the reverse (arm B). Sequencing used CD8+ T cells sorted from blood (inferred from file names), obtained from a patient given nivolumab and ipilimumab in sequence. Receptor source: a human donor with melanoma.

The chain has TRBV27 and TRBJ2-1; D remains ambiguous. Looked up from germline, CDR1 is MNHEY and CDR2 is SMNVEV (reference sequence). The V end was cut by 8 bases, the J end by 2 bases, with 7 bases between. The CDR3 consists of 12 residues. In DNA form, the CDR3 reads TGTGCCAGCGGAGTTCCCTACAATGAGCAGTTCTTC. Protein sequence: CASGVPYNEQFF.

This chain links TRBV4-2 with TRBJ1-5; possibly TRBD1 for D (6 bases). The germline V and J ends were trimmed by 0 bases and 6 bases, with 9 bases remaining between them. Germline CDR1 reads LGHNA; CDR2 reads YNFKEQ. This CDR3 region has 14 residues. CDR3 nucleotide sequence: TGTGCCAGCAGCCAAGAGAGCAGGGGTCAGCCCCAGCATTTT. Translating it yields CASSQESRGQPQHF.

Only one count was recorded for this clone. This chain connects TRBV2 to TRBJ2-4; TRBD1 matches at 9 bases. Germline V gene lookup returns CDR1 SNHLY and CDR2 FYNNEI. After removal of 1 base from V and 7 bases from J, the junction contained 2 bases not matched to a gene. There are 14 residues in the CDR3. The CDR3 loop reads CASSEGDRANIQYF. The CDR3 DNA reads TGTGCCAGCAGTGAAGGGGACAGGGCGAACATTCAGTACTTC. The whole variable domain, remainder taken from reference TRBV2 and TRBJ2-4, is EPEVTQTPSHQVTQMGQEVILRCVPISNHLYFYWYRQILGQKVEFLVSFYNNEISEKSEIFDDQFSVERPDGSNFTLKIRSTKLEDSAMYFCASSEGDRANIQYFGAGTRLSVL.

This clone was found once. CDR3 bases: TGCGCCAGCAGCCAAGATCCCCTACAGGGCAGCGGATCACCCCTCCACTTT. Encoded protein: CASSQDPLQGSGSPLHF. The chain couples TRBV4-3 to TRBJ1-6, with a weak D call TRBD1 (6 bases). Germline assignment: CDR1 LGHNA and CDR2 YSLEER. CDR3 length: 17 residues. Trimming took 0 bases from V and 10 from J, leaving 19 bases between them.

J is TRBJ2-1 and V is TRBV5-6, with 9 bases identical to TRBD2. The CDR3 consists of 18 residues. V shed 4 bases and J 1 base; nucleotides not matched to a gene: 12. Germline V gives CDR1 SGHDT, CDR2 YYEEEE. Here the CDR3 reads CASSLGTSTKRSYNEQFF. CDR3 bases: TGTGCCAGCAGCCTCGGGACTAGCACAAAGAGGTCCTACAATGAGCAGTTCTTC.

The V and J genes are TRBV7-9 and TRBJ2-1; 12 bases line up with TRBD2. This CDR3 spans 15 amino acids. Looked up from germline, CDR1 is SEHNR and CDR2 is FQNEAQ (reference sequence). V lost 4 bases and J lost 7; bases outside the gene matches: 5. CDR3 residues: CASSSNGLAGNEQFF. The CDR3 nucleotides are TGTGCCAGCAGCTCAAACGGACTAGCGGGGAATGAGCAGTTCTTC.

This chain joins TRBV4-2 and TRBJ2-2; 8 nucleotides match TRBD2. The germline V gene has CDR1 LGHNA and CDR2 YNFKEQ. The CDR3 loop spans 16 amino acids. V lost 0 bases and J lost 4; bases outside the gene matches: 4. The CDR3 DNA sequence: TGTGCCAGCAGCCAAGAAGCGGGAGTTATCACCGGGGAGCTGTTTTTT. Its translation is CASSQEAGVITGELFF.

V usage is TRBV15 and J usage is TRBJ2-7, with 12 bases that match TRBD2. The germline gives CDR1 LNHNV, CDR2 YYDKDF (reference sequence). This CDR3 has 17 amino acids. The V and J ends lost 0 bases and 3 bases, in that order; junction bases with no gene match: 6. This chain's CDR3 is CATSRDRLAGGNYEQYF. Written as DNA, the CDR3 is TGTGCCACCAGCAGAGATCGTCTAGCGGGAGGGAACTACGAGCAGTACTTC.

V usage is TRBV27 and J usage is TRBJ2-1; tentative D call: TRBD2 (6 bases). This CDR3 has 16 residues. Germline V lookup: CDR1 MNHEY, CDR2 SMNVEV (reference sequence). V gave up 6 bases and J gave up 8 bases, with 23 bases separating them. The CDR3 sequence is CASSPAGREGGDEQFF. The CDR3 nucleotides read TGTGCCAGCAGCCCAGCGGGCAGGGAAGGTGGCGATGAGCAGTTCTTC.

The J gene is TRBJ2-7, the V gene TRBV9; TRBD2 agrees at 8 bases. Germline V lookup: CDR1 SGDLS, CDR2 YYNGEE. V trimming: 0 bases; J trimming: 2 bases; junction bases outside the gene matches: 1. This CDR3 contains 14 residues. The CDR3 protein is CASSVGGRTYEQYF. The CDR3 nucleotides are TGTGCCAGCAGCGTAGGCGGGAGGACCTACGAGCAGTACTTC.

The chain employs TRBV5-8 and TRBJ2-2, with TRBD1 identical over 10 bases. Germline CDR1 SGHTS, CDR2 YDEGEE. The V gene end was trimmed by 4 bases and the J gene end by 3 bases; junction bases not matched to a gene: 15. The CDR3 has 19 residues. The CDR3, as DNA: TGTGCCAGCAGCACGCGACAGGGGGCCGCAGCCAGTTACACCGGGGAGCTGTTTTTT. It yields the protein CASSTRQGAAASYTGELFF.

This clone was observed a handful of times. The rearrangement links TRBV28 to TRBJ2-7, with 9 positions matching TRBD1. The CDR3 is 16 amino acids. The trim removed 7 bases at V and 2 bases at J, leaving 12 bases unmatched. The germline V gene has CDR1 MDHEN and CDR2 SYDVKM. The CDR3 reads CASISTGTGFAYEQYV. CDR3 bases: TGTGCCAGCATTTCAACCGGGACAGGGTTTGCCTACGAGCAGTACGTC.

V gene TRBV6-5 combines with J gene TRBJ1-4; 8 positions agree with TRBD1. Germline loops: CDR1 MNHEY, CDR2 SVGAGI. There are 15 residues in the CDR3. V was clipped by 4 bases and J by 7 bases; unmatched bases: 8. CDR3 region: CASSFKTGAIEKLFF. The CDR3, as DNA: TGTGCCAGCAGTTTCAAGACAGGGGCGATTGAAAAACTGTTTTTT.

This clone has just one count. The V call is TRBV20-1, the J call TRBJ2-3; D remains ambiguous. V lost 5 bases and J 5 bases, leaving 8 bases between the germline ends. The CDR3 is 11 amino acids. Germline V lookup: CDR1 DFQATT, CDR2 SNEGSKA (reference sequence). Here the CDR3 reads CSAPVLDTQYF. The CDR3 coding sequence is TGCAGTGCTCCGGTACTAGATACGCAGTATTTT.

This chain joins TRBV18 and TRBJ2-5, with D possibly matching TRBD2 (6 bases). CDR1 KGHSH and CDR2 LQKENI come from the germline V gene. The CDR3 loop spans 13 amino acids. Trimming cost V 6 bases and J 2 bases, with 10 bases left between them. The CDR3 sequence is CASSWDSQETQYF. CDR3 sequence (DNA): TGTGCCAGCTCCTGGGACTCACAAGAGACCCAGTACTTC.